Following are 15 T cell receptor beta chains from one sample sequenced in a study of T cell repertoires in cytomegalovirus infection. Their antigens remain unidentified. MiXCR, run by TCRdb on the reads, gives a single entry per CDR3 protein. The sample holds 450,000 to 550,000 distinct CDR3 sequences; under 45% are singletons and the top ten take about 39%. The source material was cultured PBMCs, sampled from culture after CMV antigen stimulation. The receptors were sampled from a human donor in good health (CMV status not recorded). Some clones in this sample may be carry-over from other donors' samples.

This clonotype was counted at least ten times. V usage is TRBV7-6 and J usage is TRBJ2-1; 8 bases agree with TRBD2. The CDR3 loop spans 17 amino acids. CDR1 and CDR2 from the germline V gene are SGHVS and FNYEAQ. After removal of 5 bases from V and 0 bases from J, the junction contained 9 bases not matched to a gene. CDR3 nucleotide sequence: TGTGCCAGCAGCGGCGCGGGGGGATCAAGCTCCTACAATGAGCAGTTCTTC. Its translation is CASSGAGGSSSYNEQFF.

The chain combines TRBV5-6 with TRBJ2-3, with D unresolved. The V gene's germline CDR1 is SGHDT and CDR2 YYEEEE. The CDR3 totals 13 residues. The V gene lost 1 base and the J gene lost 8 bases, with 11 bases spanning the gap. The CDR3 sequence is CASSLNAVPTQYF. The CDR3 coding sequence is TGTGCCAGCAGCTTGAATGCCGTTCCTACGCAGTATTTT.

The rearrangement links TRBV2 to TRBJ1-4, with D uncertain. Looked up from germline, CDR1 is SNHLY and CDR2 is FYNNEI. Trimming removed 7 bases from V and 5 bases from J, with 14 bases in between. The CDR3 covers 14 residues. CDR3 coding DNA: TGTGCCAGCACGCAGGCCGTGGGGAATGAAAAACTGTTTTTT. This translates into CASTQAVGNEKLFF.

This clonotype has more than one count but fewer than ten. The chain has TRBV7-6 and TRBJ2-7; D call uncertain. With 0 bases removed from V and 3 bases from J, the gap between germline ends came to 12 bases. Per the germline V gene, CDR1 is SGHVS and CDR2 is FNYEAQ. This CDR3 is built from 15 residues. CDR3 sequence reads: CASSLAPLGNYEQYF. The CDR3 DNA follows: TGTGCCAGCAGCTTAGCGCCACTCGGAAACTACGAGCAGTACTTC.

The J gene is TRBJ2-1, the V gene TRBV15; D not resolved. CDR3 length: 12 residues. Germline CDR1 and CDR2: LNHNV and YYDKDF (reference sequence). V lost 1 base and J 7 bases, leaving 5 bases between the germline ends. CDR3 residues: CATSRGWNEQFF. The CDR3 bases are TGTGCCACCAGCAGAGGTTGGAATGAGCAGTTCTTC.

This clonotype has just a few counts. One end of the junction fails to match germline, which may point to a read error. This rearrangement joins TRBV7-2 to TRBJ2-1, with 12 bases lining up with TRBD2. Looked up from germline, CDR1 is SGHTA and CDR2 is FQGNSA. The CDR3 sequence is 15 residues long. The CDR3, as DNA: TGTGCCAGCAGCCTAACCGGGACTAGCGGGCTAGAGGGGGTCTTC. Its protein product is CASSLTGTSGLEGVF.

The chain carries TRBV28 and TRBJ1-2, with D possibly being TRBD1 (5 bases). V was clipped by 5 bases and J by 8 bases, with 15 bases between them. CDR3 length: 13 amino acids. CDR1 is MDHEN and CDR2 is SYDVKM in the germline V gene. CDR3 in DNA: TGTGCCAGCAGTCCTCCGGGGACTGGGGGCTACACCTTC. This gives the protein CASSPPGTGGYTF.

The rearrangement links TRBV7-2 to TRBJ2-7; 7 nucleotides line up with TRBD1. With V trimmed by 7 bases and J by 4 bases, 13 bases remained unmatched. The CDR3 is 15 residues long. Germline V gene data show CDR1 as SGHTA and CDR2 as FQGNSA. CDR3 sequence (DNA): TGTGCCAGCACCCCCCCCGGGACAGCGAATTACGAGCAGTACTTC. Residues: CASTPPGTANYEQYF.

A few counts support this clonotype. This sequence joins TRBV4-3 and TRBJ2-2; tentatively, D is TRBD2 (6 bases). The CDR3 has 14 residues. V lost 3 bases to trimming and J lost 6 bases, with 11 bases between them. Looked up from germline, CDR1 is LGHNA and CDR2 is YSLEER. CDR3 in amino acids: CASSHTSLSGELFF. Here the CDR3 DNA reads TGCGCCAGCAGCCACACTAGCCTATCCGGGGAGCTGTTTTTT.

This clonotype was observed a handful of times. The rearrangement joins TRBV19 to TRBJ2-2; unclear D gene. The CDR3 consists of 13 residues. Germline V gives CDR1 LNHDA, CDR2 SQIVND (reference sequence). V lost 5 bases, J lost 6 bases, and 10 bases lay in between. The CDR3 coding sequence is TGTGCCAGTAGTGAGAGAATGGCCGGGGAGCTGTTTTTT. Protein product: CASSERMAGELFF. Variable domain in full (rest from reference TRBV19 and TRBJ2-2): DGGITQSPKYLFRKEGQNVTLSCEQNLNHDAMYWYRQDPGQGLRLIYYSQIVNDFQKGDIAEGYSVSREKKESFPLTVTSAQKNPTAFYLCASSERMAGELFFGEGSRLTVL.

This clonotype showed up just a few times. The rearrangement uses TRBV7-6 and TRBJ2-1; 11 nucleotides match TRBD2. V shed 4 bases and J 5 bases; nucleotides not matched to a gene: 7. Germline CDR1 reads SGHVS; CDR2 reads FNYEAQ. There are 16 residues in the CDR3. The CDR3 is CASSSRTSGYNNEQFF. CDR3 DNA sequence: TGTGCCAGCAGCTCCCGGACTAGCGGGTACAACAATGAGCAGTTCTTC. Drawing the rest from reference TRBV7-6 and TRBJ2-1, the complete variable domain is GAGVSQSPRYKVTKRGQDVALRCDPISGHVSLYWYRQALGQGPEFLTYFNYEAQQDKSGLPNDRFSAERPEGSISTLTIQRTEQRDSAMYRCASSSRTSGYNNEQFFGPGTRLTVL.

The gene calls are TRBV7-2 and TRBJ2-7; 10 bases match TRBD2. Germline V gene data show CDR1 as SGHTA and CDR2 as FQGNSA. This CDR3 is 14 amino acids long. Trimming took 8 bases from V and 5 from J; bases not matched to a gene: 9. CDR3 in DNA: TGTGCCAGCGGGGAGCGGGGGGGCCTGCACGAGCAGTACTTC. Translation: CASGERGGLHEQYF.

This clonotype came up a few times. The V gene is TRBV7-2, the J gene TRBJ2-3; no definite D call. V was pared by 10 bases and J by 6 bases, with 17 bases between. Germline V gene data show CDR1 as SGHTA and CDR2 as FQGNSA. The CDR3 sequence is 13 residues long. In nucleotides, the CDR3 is TGTGCCACTTCCAGCTCCCCATCGGATACGCAGTATTTT. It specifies CATSSSPSDTQYF.

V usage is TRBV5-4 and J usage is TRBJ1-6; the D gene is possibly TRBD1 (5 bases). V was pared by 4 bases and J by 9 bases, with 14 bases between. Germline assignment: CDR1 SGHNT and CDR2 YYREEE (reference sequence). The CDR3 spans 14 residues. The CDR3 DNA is TGTGCCAGCAGCCCCCGGGGCCCGGGTTCACCCCTCCACTTT. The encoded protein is CASSPRGPGSPLHF.

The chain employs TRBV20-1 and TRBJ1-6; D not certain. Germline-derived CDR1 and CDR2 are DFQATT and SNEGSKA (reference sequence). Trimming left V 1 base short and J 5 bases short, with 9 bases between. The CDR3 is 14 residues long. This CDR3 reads CSARAASHNSPLHF. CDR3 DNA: TGCAGTGCTAGAGCGGCCAGTCATAATTCACCCCTCCACTTT.